The 11 T cell receptor beta chains in this list originate from one sample, sequenced in a study of cytomegalovirus exposure and HLA in healthy donors. The PCR was carried out with 60 Vbeta primers and 13 Jbeta primers. Some clones are missing from TCRdb's copy, which holds only in-frame ones; the method was immunoSEQ multiplex PCR. The sample records around 110,000 clones, roughly 77% being singletons. Sequencing was carried out using PBMCs. The receptors stem from a man aged 35 to 55 in good health and CMV-seronegative.

The sample holds one count of this clone. The chain's CDR3 is CASSKRPDRNEKLFF. CDR3 nucleotide sequence: TGTGCCAGCAGCAAGAGACCCGACAGGAATGAAAAACTGTTTTTT. The chain employs TRBV11-1 and TRBJ1-4; D possibly corresponds to TRBD1 (6 bases). The germline V gene encodes CDR1 SGHAT and CDR2 FQDESV (reference sequence). The CDR3 has 15 amino acids. V lost 5 bases, J lost 5 bases, and 15 bases lay in between.

Here the CDR3 DNA reads TGTGCCAGCAGCCGCCAGGGAGGTGGTGAAAAACTGTTTTTT. Translated: CASSRQGGGEKLFF. The chain couples TRBV7-9 to TRBJ1-4, with D tentatively TRBD1 (5 bases). Germline CDR1 and CDR2: SEHNR and FQNEAQ (reference sequence). The CDR3 loop spans 14 amino acids. The V end was cut by 5 bases, the J end by 7 bases, with 14 bases between.

The chain joins TRBV6-6 to TRBJ2-7; TRBD2 matches 9 bases. V lost 2 bases to trimming and J lost 7 bases; unmatched junction nucleotides: 12. The length of the CDR3 is 16 residues. CDR1 is MNHNY, CDR2 SVGAGI, per germline (reference sequence). The CDR3 bases are TGTGCCAGCAGTTACGGACCAGCGGGGGGACAACGGGAGCAGTACTTC. Amino acid sequence: CASSYGPAGGQREQYF.

This rearrangement joins TRBV25-1 to TRBJ1-2, with TRBD1 matching over 8 bases. Germline values: CDR1 MGHDK, CDR2 SYGVNS. This CDR3 comprises 14 residues. With V trimmed by 4 bases and J by 3 bases, 4 bases remained unmatched. The CDR3 region is CASSVGTGDYGYTF. CDR3 in DNA: TGTGCCAGCAGTGTTGGGACAGGCGACTATGGCTACACCTTC.

V is TRBV11-2 and J is TRBJ2-7; possibly TRBD1 for D (6 bases). The CDR3 loop spans 13 amino acids. V shed 7 bases and J shed 5 bases, with 15 bases lying between them. Germline assignment: CDR1 SGHAT and CDR2 FQNNGV. The CDR3 DNA sequence: TGTGCCAGCAAGCCAGGGGCATCGAACGAGCAGTACTTC. Translated: CASKPGASNEQYF.

V is TRBV5-4 and J is TRBJ2-2; 8 bases are shared with TRBD2. Germline V gene sequence: CDR1 SGHNT, CDR2 YYREEE (reference sequence). The V and J ends lost 1 base and 7 bases, in that order; junction bases with no gene match: 0. The CDR3 is made up of 13 amino acids. CDR3 region: CASSLRGGGELFF. CDR3 DNA sequence: TGTGCCAGCAGCTTGCGGGGGGGCGGGGAGCTGTTTTTT.

V and J are TRBV2 and TRBJ2-5; 7 nucleotides agree with TRBD1. The germline V gene encodes CDR1 SNHLY and CDR2 FYNNEI. CDR3 size: 15 residues. Losses at the gene ends were 6 bases for V and 5 bases for J; bases not matched to a gene: 12. The CDR3 sequence: CASRGQGVPRETQYF. The CDR3 bases are TGTGCCAGCAGGGGGCAGGGGGTGCCCCGGGAGACCCAGTACTTC.

The chain links TRBV9 to TRBJ2-1; 9 positions match TRBD1. The CDR3 totals 17 residues. Looked up from germline, CDR1 is SGDLS and CDR2 is YYNGEE. The trim removed 2 bases at V and 3 bases at J, leaving 9 bases unmatched. The CDR3 loop is CASSVAGTGNRYNEQFF. The CDR3, as DNA: TGTGCCAGCAGCGTTGCCGGGACAGGGAATCGCTACAATGAGCAGTTCTTC.

V usage is TRBV6-1 and J usage is TRBJ1-2, with 8 bases lining up with TRBD1. The CDR3 is made up of 15 amino acids. Germline V CDR1 and CDR2: MNHNS, SASEGT. V gave up 1 base and J gave up 5 bases; unmatched junction bases: 6. CDR3 loop: CASSEGTGPLYGYTF. The CDR3 coding sequence is TGTGCCAGCAGTGAAGGGACAGGGCCCTTGTATGGCTACACCTTC.

The chain combines TRBV7-2 with TRBJ2-7; a possible D gene is TRBD1 (5 bases). The CDR3 contains 16 residues. The V and J ends lost 5 bases and 0 bases respectively, with 17 bases between them. CDR1 is SGHTA, CDR2 FQGNSA, per germline. CDR3 sequence (DNA): TGTGCCAGCAGCGTAATCCCAGGGTATCCCTCCTACGAGCAGTACTTC. Translating it yields CASSVIPGYPSYEQYF. The full variable domain, with the rest looked up from reference TRBV7-2 and TRBJ2-7, is GAGVSQSPSNKVTEKGKDVELRCDPISGHTALYWYRQSLGQGLEFLIYFQGNSAPDKSGLPSDRFSAERTGGSVSTLTIQRTQQEDSAVYLCASSVIPGYPSYEQYFGPGTRLTVT.

The chain employs TRBV7-9 and TRBJ1-1; D possibly corresponds to TRBD1 (5 bases). The germline V and J ends were trimmed by 2 bases and 2 bases, with 6 bases remaining between them. CDR1 is SEHNR, CDR2 FQNEAQ, per germline (reference sequence). The CDR3 is made up of 13 amino acids. The CDR3 DNA reads TGTGCCAGCAGCTTACAGGGTAACACTGAAGCTTTCTTT. It encodes CASSLQGNTEAFF.